The 22 T cell receptor beta chains given below trace back to one sample, sequenced in a study of blood T cell repertoires in COVID-19. Profiled with immunoSEQ multiplex PCR; TCRdb holds only in-frame clones, not every one. The sample contains about 150,000 clones, around nine tenths of which appear only once. Sequenced: PBMCs or T cells enriched from blood (not recorded which). These receptors were taken from a woman under 40 with acute COVID-19.

This clone has only one observation. The CDR3 coding sequence is TGTGCCATCAGTGAGGGGAGTACAGGGGGCGCTGAAGCTTTCTTT. This translates into CAISEGSTGGAEAFF. The chain recombines TRBV10-3 with TRBJ1-1; 9 bases agree with TRBD1. Unmatched junction bases numbered 7, after V lost 2 bases and J lost 6 bases. Germline-derived CDR1 and CDR2 are ENHRY and SYGVKD. The CDR3 has 15 residues.

The chain employs TRBV3-1 (or the pseudogene TRBV3-2) and TRBJ2-7; 9 bases agree with TRBD1. V lost 1 base to trimming and J lost 2 bases; unmatched junction nucleotides: 3. The CDR3 totals 15 residues. Per the germline V gene, CDR1 is LGHDT and CDR2 is YNNKEL (reference sequence). The DNA of the CDR3 is TGTGCCAGCAGCCAAGTACAGGGGGCTCCCTACGAGCAGTACTTC. This sequence encodes CASSQVQGAPYEQYF.

This clone showed up just once. CDR3 region: CASNLPGTAANEQFF. The CDR3 coding sequence is TGTGCCAGCAACCTCCCCGGGACAGCGGCGAATGAGCAGTTCTTC. The chain combines TRBV28 with TRBJ2-1, with 7 positions matching TRBD1. Per germline, CDR1 MDHEN and CDR2 SYDVKM. The CDR3 spans 15 residues. The junction had 13 bases not matched to a gene; V was cut back by 7 bases and J by 7 bases.

The CDR3 nucleotides read TGTGCCAGTACCTTTGCGGACAGAAACACCATATATTTT. As protein: CASTFADRNTIYF. This rearrangement joins TRBV19 to TRBJ1-3, with a weak D call TRBD1 (5 bases). CDR1 and CDR2 (germline): LNHDA, SQIVND (reference sequence). Trimming cost V 7 bases and J 5 bases, with 12 bases left between them. CDR3 size: 13 residues.

This sequence joins TRBV28 and TRBJ2-7; 7 bases are shared with TRBD2. The CDR3 sequence is 14 residues long. Germline loops: CDR1 MDHEN, CDR2 SYDVKM. Germline trimming cut 3 bases from V and 2 bases from J; bases unmatched to any gene: 4. The CDR3 nucleotides are TGTGCCAGCAGTTTTCGGGGGACTACCTACGAGCAGTACTTC. Encoded protein: CASSFRGTTYEQYF.

V and J are TRBV2 and TRBJ2-1, with D maybe TRBD2 (5 bases). Germline loops: CDR1 SNHLY, CDR2 FYNNEI. V lost 8 bases to trimming and J lost 3 bases, with 11 bases between them. The CDR3 length is 13 residues. The CDR3 sequence: CASGELGYNEQFF. Here the CDR3 DNA reads TGTGCCAGCGGGGAGTTGGGCTACAATGAGCAGTTCTTC.

The chain combines TRBV5-1 with TRBJ1-1; 8 bases are a match to TRBD1. The V gene's germline CDR1 is SGHRS and CDR2 YFSETQ. The V segment lost 1 base and the J segment 7 bases; nucleotides outside the gene matches: 6. The CDR3 extends over 14 amino acids. The CDR3 DNA sequence: TGCGCCAGCAGCTTGCCAGGGGGCTTCGGTGAAGCTTTCTTT. Translation gives CASSLPGGFGEAFF.

The chain carries TRBV4-3 and TRBJ2-7; 7 bases fit TRBD2. CDR3 length equals 16 residues. V trimming: 4 bases; J trimming: 0 bases; junction bases outside the gene matches: 9. Germline CDR1 and CDR2: LGHNA and YSLEER. The CDR3 DNA reads as TGCGCCAGCAGCCGGGGAGGGCCCCGGAGCTCCTACGAGCAGTACTTC. Protein sequence: CASSRGGPRSSYEQYF.

The chain combines TRBV5-4 with TRBJ1-3; D is unresolved. Trimming took off 1 base at V and 0 bases at J, with 14 bases between the two ends. The CDR3 has 17 residues. The V gene's germline CDR1 is SGHNT and CDR2 YYREEE (reference sequence). DNA of the CDR3: TGTGCCAGCAGCTTGAGGCGGGCCCCCAGCTCTGGAAACACCATATATTTT. This codes for CASSLRRAPSSGNTIYF.

This chain uses TRBV6-5 with TRBJ2-3; possible D gene TRBD1, 6 bases. In germline, CDR1 is MNHEY, CDR2 SVGAGI. CDR3 size: 14 residues. Trimming pared 2 bases from V and 2 bases from J, leaving 8 bases between. This CDR3 is CASSYEGDTDTQYF. The CDR3, as DNA: TGTGCCAGCAGTTACGAGGGGGACACAGATACGCAGTATTTT.

The chain has TRBV2 and TRBJ2-5; 9 bases align to TRBD2. Germline values: CDR1 SNHLY, CDR2 FYNNEI. The CDR3 totals 14 residues. The ends lost 5 bases at V and 4 bases at J; junction bases unmatched: 5. The CDR3 nucleotides read TGTGCCAGCAGTTTTAGCGGGAGTGGAGAGACCCAGTACTTC. Protein product: CASSFSGSGETQYF. Filled out from reference TRBV2 and TRBJ2-5, the complete variable domain reads EPEVTQTPSHQVTQMGQEVILRCVPISNHLYFYWYRQILGQKVEFLVSFYNNEISEKSEIFDDQFSVERPDGSNFTLKIRSTKLEDSAMYFCASSFSGSGETQYFGPGTRLLVL.

The rearrangement uses TRBV4-2 and TRBJ2-3; tentatively, D is TRBD2 (5 bases). The germline V gene has CDR1 LGHNA and CDR2 YNFKEQ. The CDR3 totals 17 residues. Trimming stripped 4 bases from V and 0 bases from J, with 17 bases between. The DNA for the CDR3 is TGTGCCAGCAGCCCATCGACTACCGCACTAAGCACAGATACGCAGTATTTT. This encodes CASSPSTTALSTDTQYF.

The V call is TRBV18, the J call TRBJ2-2, with a possible D match to TRBD1 (5 bases). Germline V gene sequence: CDR1 KGHSH, CDR2 LQKENI. CDR3 size: 14 residues. V was pared by 3 bases and J by 1 base, with 6 bases between. CDR3 amino acids: CASSPRVNTGELFF. CDR3 sequence (DNA): TGTGCCAGCTCACCCAGGGTGAACACCGGGGAGCTGTTTTTT.

The chain links TRBV30 to TRBJ2-7; TRBD1 aligns across 7 bases. Germline values: CDR1 GTSNPN, CDR2 SVGIG (reference sequence). The CDR3 extends over 13 amino acids. V dropped 5 bases and J dropped 4; count of bases not matched to a gene: 8. CDR3 DNA: TGTGCCTGGGGAAGGGACAGTACATACGAGCAGTACTTC. It encodes CAWGRDSTYEQYF.

The chain carries TRBV27 and TRBJ2-2; a possible D gene is TRBD1 (7 bases). The germline gives CDR1 MNHEY, CDR2 SMNVEV (reference sequence). This CDR3 region has 15 residues. V lost 8 bases to trimming and J lost 7 bases, with 20 bases between them. The CDR3 bases are TGTGCCAGCCGGGTCGGAGGGGGCATGGTCGGGGAGCTGTTTTTT. Protein product: CASRVGGGMVGELFF.

The J gene is TRBJ1-5, the V gene TRBV3-1 (or the pseudogene TRBV3-2); 9 bases map to TRBD1. The CDR3 loop spans 17 amino acids. Per germline, CDR1 LGHDT and CDR2 YNNKEL (reference sequence). The junction had 14 bases not matched to a gene; V was cut back by 6 bases and J by 5 bases. Written as DNA, the CDR3 is TGTGCCAGCAGTATACGGACAGGGGCGTCGGACTATCAGCCCCAGCATTTT. Protein sequence: CASSIRTGASDYQPQHF.

V is TRBV2 and J is TRBJ2-7, with TRBD1 matching 7 bases. Germline V gene sequence: CDR1 SNHLY, CDR2 FYNNEI. This CDR3 has 15 amino acids. Trimming cost V 6 bases and J 1 base; bases outside gene matches: 9. The CDR3 nucleotides read TGTGCCAGCAGGGACCCCGGGACAGTGTCCTACGAGCAGTACTTC. Translated: CASRDPGTVSYEQYF.

The V call is TRBV14, the J call TRBJ1-4; D gene unclear. The CDR3 has 14 residues. In germline, CDR1 is SGHDN, CDR2 FVKESK. Trimming shortened V by 1 base and J by 7 bases, and 10 bases separated the two germline ends. The CDR3 loop is CASSQGREGEKLFF. DNA for the CDR3: TGTGCCAGCAGCCAAGGAAGGGAGGGTGAAAAACTGTTTTTT.

The rearrangement links TRBV5-4 to TRBJ1-1, with TRBD1 identical over 7 bases. The V and J ends lost 2 bases and 10 bases, in that order; junction bases with no gene match: 8. The CDR3 spans 13 residues. Germline-derived CDR1 and CDR2 are SGHNT and YYREEE (reference sequence). The CDR3 bases are TGTGCCAGCAGCTTAGACAGGGTCGAGGCAGCTTTCTTT. This encodes CASSLDRVEAAFF. Supplemented by reference TRBV5-4 and TRBJ1-1, the full variable domain reads ETGVTQSPTHLIKTRGQQVTLRCSSQSGHNTVSWYQQALGQGPQFIFQYYREEENGRGNFPPRFSGLQFPNYSSELNVNALELDDSALYLCASSLDRVEAAFFGQGTRLTVV.

In its sample, this clone was seen once. V gene TRBV30 combines with J gene TRBJ1-5; no clear D gene. This CDR3 has 14 residues. Trimming removed 3 bases from V and 7 bases from J, with 16 bases in between. CDR1 is GTSNPN, CDR2 SVGIG, per germline (reference sequence). This CDR3 is CAWSPGLPGQPQHF. DNA of the CDR3: TGTGCCTGGAGCCCGGGCCTCCCGGGACAGCCCCAGCATTTT.

This clone is a singleton in its sample. The chain joins TRBV29-1 to TRBJ1-4; D is ambiguous. The CDR3 is 11 residues long. Trimming took 7 bases from V and 8 from J, leaving 11 bases between them. The germline V gene has CDR1 SQVTM and CDR2 ANQGSEA. The CDR3 coding sequence is TGCAGCGGTGGAAGCGGGGAAAAACTGTTTTTT. This gives the protein CSGGSGEKLFF.

The chain has TRBV7-6 and TRBJ2-3, with 7 bases that match TRBD1. The CDR3 has 18 residues. Germline lookup yields CDR1 SGHVS and CDR2 FNYEAQ. V trimming: 5 bases; J trimming: 2 bases; junction bases outside the gene matches: 16. This chain's CDR3 is CASSPLRGRSIDTDTQYF. The CDR3 coding sequence is TGTGCCAGCAGCCCGTTAAGGGGGCGTTCGATTGACACAGATACGCAGTATTTT.